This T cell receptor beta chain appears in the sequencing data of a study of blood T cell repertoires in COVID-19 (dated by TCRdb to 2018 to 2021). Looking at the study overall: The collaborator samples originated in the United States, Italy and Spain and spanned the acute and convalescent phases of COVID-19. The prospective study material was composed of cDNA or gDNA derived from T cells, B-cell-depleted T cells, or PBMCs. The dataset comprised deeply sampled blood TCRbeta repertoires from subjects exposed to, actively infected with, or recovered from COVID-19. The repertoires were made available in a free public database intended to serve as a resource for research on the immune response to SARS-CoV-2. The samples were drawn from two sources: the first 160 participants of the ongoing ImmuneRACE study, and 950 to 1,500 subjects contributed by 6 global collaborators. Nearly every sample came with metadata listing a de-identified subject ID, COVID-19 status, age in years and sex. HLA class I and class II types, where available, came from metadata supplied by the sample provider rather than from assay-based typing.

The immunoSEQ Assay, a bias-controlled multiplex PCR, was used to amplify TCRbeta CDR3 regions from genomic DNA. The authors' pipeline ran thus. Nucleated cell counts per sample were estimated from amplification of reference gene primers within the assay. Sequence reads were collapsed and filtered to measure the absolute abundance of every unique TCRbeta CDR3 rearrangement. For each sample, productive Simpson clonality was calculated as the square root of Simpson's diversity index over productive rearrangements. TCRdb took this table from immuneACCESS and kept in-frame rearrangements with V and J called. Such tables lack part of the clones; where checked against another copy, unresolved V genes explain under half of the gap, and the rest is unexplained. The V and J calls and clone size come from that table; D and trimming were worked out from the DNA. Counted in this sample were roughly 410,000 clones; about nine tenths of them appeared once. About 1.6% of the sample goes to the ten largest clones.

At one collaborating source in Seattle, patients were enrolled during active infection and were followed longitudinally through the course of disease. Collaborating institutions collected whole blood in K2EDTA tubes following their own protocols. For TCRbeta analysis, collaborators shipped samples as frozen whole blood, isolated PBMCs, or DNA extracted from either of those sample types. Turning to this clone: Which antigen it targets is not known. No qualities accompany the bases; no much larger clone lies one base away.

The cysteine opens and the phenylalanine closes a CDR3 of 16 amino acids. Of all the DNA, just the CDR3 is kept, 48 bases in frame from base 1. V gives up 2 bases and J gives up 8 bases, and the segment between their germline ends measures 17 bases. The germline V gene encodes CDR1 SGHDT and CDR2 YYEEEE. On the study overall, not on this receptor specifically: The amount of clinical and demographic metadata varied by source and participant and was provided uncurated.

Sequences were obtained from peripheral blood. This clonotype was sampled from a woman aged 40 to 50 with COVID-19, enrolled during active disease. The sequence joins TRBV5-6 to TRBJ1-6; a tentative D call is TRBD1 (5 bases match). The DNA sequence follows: TGTGCCAGCAGCTTAAGCAGGGCCTCGACCTATTCACCCCTCCACTTT. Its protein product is CASSLSRASTYSPLHF.